This TCR beta chain was recorded in a study of response to subunit inactivated influenza vaccine. General study findings and limits: Authors suggested seasonal influenza vaccinations each recruit few new T cells.

TCRdb recomputed calls from the RT-PCR reads with MiXCR, one row per CDR3 protein. Of 750,000 to 850,000 distinct CDR3 sequences in the sample, about 18% were seen once. There are 18 residues in the CDR3. Losses at the gene ends were 3 bases for V and 0 bases for J; bases not matched to a gene: 12. CDR1 is SGDLS, CDR2 YYNGEE, per germline. Points on this clonotype: Antigen specificity is unknown.

The material sequenced was PBMCs from blood, taken about 5 days after vaccination. This sequence was found in a man aged 50-59 years who received an inactivated influenza vaccine. V is TRBV9 and J is TRBJ1-3, with TRBD1 identical over 7 bases. The CDR3 DNA sequence: TGTGCCAGCAGCGAACAAACGGTGGACAGGTACTCTGGAAACACCATATATTTT. Translated: CASSEQTVDRYSGNTIYF.